The 20 T cell receptor beta chains below all came from one sample that was sequenced in a study of blood T cell repertoires in COVID-19. Assay used: immunoSEQ multiplex PCR; TCRdb lists only in-frame clones, some missing. This sample yields 150,000 to 200,000 clones, of which around 81% are seen a single time; around 6% belongs to the top ten. Specimen: PBMCs or T cells enriched from blood (not recorded which). These receptors all come from a man in his forties who had recovered from COVID-19.

There are a few counts of this clone. The V gene is TRBV6-5, the J gene TRBJ1-2, with D possibly TRBD1 on 6 matching bases. The CDR3 contains 14 residues. Germline V gene data show CDR1 as MNHEY and CDR2 as SVGAGI. V was trimmed by 7 bases and J by 6 bases, leaving 18 bases between them. This chain's CDR3 is CASNLPGTQNGYTF. The CDR3 DNA follows: TGTGCCAGCAACCTTCCCGGGACACAAAATGGCTACACCTTC.

V and J are TRBV7-6 and TRBJ2-3, with 8 bases matching TRBD1. Germline assignment: CDR1 SGHVS and CDR2 FNYEAQ. V trimming: 3 bases; J trimming: 6 bases; junction bases outside the gene matches: 5. CDR3 length: 14 amino acids. The CDR3 loop reads CASSLTGAMDTQYF. CDR3 in DNA: TGTGCCAGCAGCTTGACAGGGGCGATGGATACGCAGTATTTT. Complete variable domain (other parts from reference TRBV7-6 and TRBJ2-3): GAGVSQSPRYKVTKRGQDVALRCDPISGHVSLYWYRQALGQGPEFLTYFNYEAQQDKSGLPNDRFSAERPEGSISTLTIQRTEQRDSAMYRCASSLTGAMDTQYFGPGTRLTVL.

A note on this clone: Because the CDR3's place on the DNA is in doubt, the DNA is left out and the CDR3 is given as listed by TCRdb. This chain joins TRBV6-5 and TRBJ2-5; TRBD1 was called by the table and not checked on the DNA. The CDR3 has 14 amino acids, counting both end residues. In germline, CDR1 is MNHEY, CDR2 SVGAGI. The CDR3 region is CASSSSTGRETQYF.

This chain connects TRBV3-1 (or the pseudogene TRBV3-2) to TRBJ1-1, with D possibly matching TRBD1 (5 bases). Germline V gives CDR1 LGHDT, CDR2 YNNKEL (reference sequence). This CDR3 is 14 amino acids long. V was cut by 1 base and J by 1 base, with 7 bases left in between. CDR3 in DNA: TGTGCCAGCAGCCAAGTTACAGGGAACACTGAAGCTTTCTTT. Its translation: CASSQVTGNTEAFF.

This rearrangement joins TRBV2 to TRBJ2-5; 16 bases line up with TRBD2. Germline V lookup: CDR1 SNHLY, CDR2 FYNNEI. J gave up 5 bases and V 8 bases, and 11 bases lay outside the gene matches. The CDR3 spans 17 residues. The DNA of the CDR3 is TGTGCCAGCCTGTCCGGGACTAGCGGGGGGGCTGGGGAGACCCAGTACTTC. Translated, it gives CASLSGTSGGAGETQYF. Using reference TRBV2 and TRBJ2-5 for the parts outside the CDR3, the full variable domain is EPEVTQTPSHQVTQMGQEVILRCVPISNHLYFYWYRQILGQKVEFLVSFYNNEISEKSEIFDDQFSVERPDGSNFTLKIRSTKLEDSAMYFCASLSGTSGGAGETQYFGPGTRLLVL.

The chain has TRBV6-4 and TRBJ1-1; 8 bases line up with TRBD1. Germline CDR1 MRHNA, CDR2 SNTAGT. This CDR3 has 14 amino acids. With 7 bases clipped from V and 8 bases from J, the junction kept 12 bases outside the gene matches. Here the CDR3 DNA reads TGTGCCAGCACCGACGGGACAGGCCGGGTAGAAGCTTTCTTT. It encodes CASTDGTGRVEAFF.

The chain employs TRBV24-1 and TRBJ2-1, with D unclear. The V gene lost 4 bases and the J gene lost 8 bases, with 11 bases spanning the gap. CDR1 KGHDR and CDR2 SFDVKD come from the germline V gene. CDR3 size: 13 residues. This CDR3 is CATSESSVDEQFF. The DNA of the CDR3 is TGTGCCACCAGTGAGTCTAGTGTCGATGAGCAGTTCTTC.

The chain recombines TRBV11-3 with TRBJ1-5, with a weak D call TRBD1 (5 bases). The CDR3 has 20 amino acids. The V gene's germline CDR1 is SGHNT and CDR2 YENEEA. V lost 2 bases and J lost 0, with 23 bases in between. The CDR3: CASSLISNECRAGSNQPQHF. The CDR3, as DNA: TGTGCCAGCAGCTTAATTAGTAATGAATGCAGGGCAGGTAGCAATCAGCCCCAGCATTTT.

This clone was counted once. The chain employs TRBV7-3 and TRBJ1-6, with a weak D call TRBD1 (6 bases). This CDR3 is built from 15 residues. Trimming cost V 1 base and J 7 bases, with 11 bases left between them. The germline gives CDR1 SGHTA, CDR2 FQGTGA. The CDR3 reads CASSLIGGLNSPLHF. CDR3 in DNA: TGTGCCAGCAGCTTAATCGGGGGGCTGAATTCACCCCTCCACTTT.

The V gene is TRBV24-1, the J gene TRBJ2-1, with D tentatively TRBD1 (6 bases). V was clipped by 4 bases and J by 8 bases, with 20 bases between them. The germline V gene has CDR1 KGHDR and CDR2 SFDVKD. The CDR3 covers 16 residues. Written as DNA, the CDR3 is TGTGCCACCAGTGACCTGGACAGCCAGGGCCTCGATGAGCAGTTCTTC. Protein: CATSDLDSQGLDEQFF.

This chain connects TRBV27 to TRBJ1-1; unclear D gene. The CDR3 has 12 amino acids. Germline V gene data show CDR1 as MNHEY and CDR2 as SMNVEV (reference sequence). V gave up 2 bases and J gave up 5 bases, with 6 bases separating them. The CDR3 DNA reads TGTGCCAGCAGTTTAAGAGGGACTGAAGCTTTCTTT. This codes for CASSLRGTEAFF.

The CDR3 coding sequence is TGTGCCAGCAGCACAGGGGGAGAAAGTAACACTGAAGCTTTCTTT. It yields the protein CASSTGGESNTEAFF. This chain links TRBV28 with TRBJ1-1; 8 bases agree with TRBD1. Germline V gene data show CDR1 as MDHEN and CDR2 as SYDVKM. CDR3 length equals 15 residues. V lost 6 bases, J lost 2 bases, and 8 bases stayed unmatched. The whole variable domain, filled in from reference TRBV28 and TRBJ1-1, reads DVKVTQSSRYLVKRTGEKVFLECVQDMDHENMFWYRQDPGLGLRLIYFSYDVKMKEKGDIPEGYSVSREKKERFSLILESASTNQTSMYLCASSTGGESNTEAFFGQGTRLTVV.

There are a few counts of this clone. This sequence joins TRBV7-6 and TRBJ2-5; possible D gene TRBD1, 6 bases. The CDR3 contains 15 residues. V was pared by 5 bases and J by 1 base, with 14 bases between. Per the germline V gene, CDR1 is SGHVS and CDR2 is FNYEAQ. The CDR3 DNA follows: TGTGCCAGCAGCGCAACATACAGGGTCCAAGAGACCCAGTACTTC. Amino acid sequence: CASSATYRVQETQYF.

The chain combines TRBV5-1 with TRBJ1-6; 7 bases agree with TRBD1. Trimming at V came to 1 base and at J to 0 bases, leaving 1 base not matched to a gene. Germline CDR1 is SGHRS and CDR2 is YFSETQ. CDR3 size: 16 residues. The CDR3 protein is CASSLTGDSYNSPLHF. The CDR3 DNA reads TGCGCCAGCAGCTTGACAGGGGACTCCTATAATTCACCCCTCCACTTT. The full variable domain, with the rest looked up from reference TRBV5-1 and TRBJ1-6, is KAGVTQTPRYLIKTRGQQVTLSCSPISGHRSVSWYQQTPGQGLQFLFEYFSETQRNKGNFPGRFSGRQFSNSRSEMNVSTLELGDSALYLCASSLTGDSYNSPLHFGNGTRLTVT.

The chain links TRBV27 to TRBJ2-1; 7 bases fit TRBD1. This CDR3 region has 16 residues. Trimming took 2 bases from V and 4 from J; bases not matched to a gene: 8. Per germline, CDR1 MNHEY and CDR2 SMNVEV (reference sequence). CDR3 DNA sequence: TGTGCCAGCAGTTTACTACCCGGGACAGTATACAATGAGCAGTTCTTC. Its protein is CASSLLPGTVYNEQFF.

This clone was observed once. The chain couples TRBV30 to TRBJ2-3; TRBD2 agrees at 12 bases. The junction had 9 bases not matched to a gene; V was cut back by 3 bases and J by 8 bases. Looked up from germline, CDR1 is GTSNPN and CDR2 is SVGIG (reference sequence). This CDR3 region has 15 residues. The CDR3 coding sequence is TGTGCCTGGAGCGCTAGTATGACTAGCGGGGGTACGCAGTATTTT. Its protein product is CAWSASMTSGGTQYF.

The gene calls are TRBV5-1 and TRBJ2-3; 7 nucleotides line up with TRBD2. V lost 7 bases and J lost 3; bases outside the gene matches: 2. CDR3 length equals 12 residues. Germline lookup yields CDR1 SGHRS and CDR2 YFSETQ. The DNA of the CDR3 is TGCGCCAGCCACGGGGGGACAGATACGCAGTATTTT. It specifies CASHGGTDTQYF.

This clone turned up a few times. This sequence joins TRBV6-1 and TRBJ1-2; weak D call: TRBD1 (6 bases). With 3 bases removed from V and 8 bases from J, the gap between germline ends came to 22 bases. This CDR3 comprises 16 residues. Germline CDR1 MNHNS, CDR2 SASEGT. The CDR3 sequence is CASSERPLGALRGYTF. CDR3 DNA sequence: TGTGCCAGCAGTGAGAGGCCCTTGGGGGCCCTCCGGGGCTACACCTTC.

This chain connects TRBV5-4 to TRBJ2-2; D gene unclear. This CDR3 has 12 amino acids. V lost 4 bases, J lost 7 bases, and 8 bases lay in between. Germline CDR1 is SGHNT and CDR2 is YYREEE (reference sequence). The CDR3 DNA reads as TGTGCCAGCAGCCCGGTTGACGGGGAGCTGTTTTTT. Amino acids: CASSPVDGELFF.

This clone was counted only a few times. The chain links TRBV30 to TRBJ2-7; perhaps TRBD1 as D (7 bases). Germline assignment: CDR1 GTSNPN and CDR2 SVGIG (reference sequence). This CDR3 is 13 amino acids long. The V end lost 1 base, the J end lost 2 bases, and 9 bases lay between the germline ends. The DNA of the CDR3 is TGTGCCTGGAGTGCAGGGGGGCCCTACGAGCAGTACTTC. Translated: CAWSAGGPYEQYF.